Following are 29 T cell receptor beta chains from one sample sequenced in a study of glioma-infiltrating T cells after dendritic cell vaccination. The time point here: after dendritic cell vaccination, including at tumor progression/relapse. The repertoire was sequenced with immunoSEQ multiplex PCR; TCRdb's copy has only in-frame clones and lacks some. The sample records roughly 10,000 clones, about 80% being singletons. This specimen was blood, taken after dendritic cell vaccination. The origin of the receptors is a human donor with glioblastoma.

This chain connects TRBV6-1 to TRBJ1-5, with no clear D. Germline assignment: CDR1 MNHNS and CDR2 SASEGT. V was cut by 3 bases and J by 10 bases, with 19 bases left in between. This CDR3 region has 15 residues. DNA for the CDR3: TGTGCCAGCAGTGATTGGGGAAGGGTGGGAGGTCCCCAGCATTTT. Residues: CASSDWGRVGGPQHF.

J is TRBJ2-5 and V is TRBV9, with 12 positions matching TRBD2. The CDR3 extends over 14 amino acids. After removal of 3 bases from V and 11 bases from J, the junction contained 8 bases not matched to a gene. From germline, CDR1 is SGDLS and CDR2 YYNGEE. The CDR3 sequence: CASSALLAGGQQYF. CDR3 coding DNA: TGTGCCAGCAGCGCTTTACTAGCGGGGGGACAGCAGTACTTC.

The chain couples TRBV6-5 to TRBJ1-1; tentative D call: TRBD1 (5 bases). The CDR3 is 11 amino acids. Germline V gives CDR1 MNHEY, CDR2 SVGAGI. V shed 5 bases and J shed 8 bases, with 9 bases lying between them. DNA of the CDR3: TGTGCCAGCAGTCCGGGACTGGAAGCTTTCTTT. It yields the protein CASSPGLEAFF.

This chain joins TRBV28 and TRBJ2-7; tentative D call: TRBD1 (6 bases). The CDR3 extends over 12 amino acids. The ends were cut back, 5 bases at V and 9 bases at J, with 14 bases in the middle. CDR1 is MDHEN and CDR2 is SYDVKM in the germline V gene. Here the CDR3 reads CASSPNRAGQYF. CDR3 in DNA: TGTGCCAGCAGTCCTAACAGGGCTGGGCAGTACTTC.

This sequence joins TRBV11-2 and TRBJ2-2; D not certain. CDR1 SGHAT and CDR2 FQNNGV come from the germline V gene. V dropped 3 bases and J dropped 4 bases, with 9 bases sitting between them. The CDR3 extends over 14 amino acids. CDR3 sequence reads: CASSFGRGTGELFF. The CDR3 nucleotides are TGTGCCAGCAGCTTTGGTCGCGGCACCGGGGAGCTGTTTTTT.

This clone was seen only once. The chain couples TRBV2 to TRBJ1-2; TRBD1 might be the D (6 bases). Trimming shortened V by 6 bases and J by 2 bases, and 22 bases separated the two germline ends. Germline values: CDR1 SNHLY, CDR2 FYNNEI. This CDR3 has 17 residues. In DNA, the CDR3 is TGTGCCAGCAGCTGGACAGAATACCCGAGTCCAAACTATGGCTACACCTTC. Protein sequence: CASSWTEYPSPNYGYTF.

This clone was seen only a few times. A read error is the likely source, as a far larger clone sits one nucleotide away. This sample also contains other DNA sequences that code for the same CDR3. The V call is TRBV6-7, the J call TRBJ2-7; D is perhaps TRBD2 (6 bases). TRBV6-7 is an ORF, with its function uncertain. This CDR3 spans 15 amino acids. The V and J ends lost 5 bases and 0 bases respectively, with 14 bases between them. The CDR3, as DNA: TGTGCCAGCAGTGAGTACGCGGGACCCTCCTACGAGCAGTACTTC. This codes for CASSEYAGPSYEQYF.

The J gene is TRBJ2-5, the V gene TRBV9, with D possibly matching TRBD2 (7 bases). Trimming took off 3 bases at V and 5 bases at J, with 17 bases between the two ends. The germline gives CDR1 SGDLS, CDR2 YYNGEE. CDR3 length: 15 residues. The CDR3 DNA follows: TGTGCCAGCAGCGCAAGGGGGACTATTTCGGAGACCCAGTACTTC. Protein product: CASSARGTISETQYF.

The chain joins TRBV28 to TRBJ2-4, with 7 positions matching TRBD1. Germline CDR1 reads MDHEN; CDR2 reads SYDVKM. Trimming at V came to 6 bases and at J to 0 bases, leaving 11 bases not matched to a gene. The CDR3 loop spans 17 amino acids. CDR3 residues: CASRPQTGKKAKNIQYF. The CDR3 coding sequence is TGTGCCAGCAGGCCCCAGACAGGGAAAAAAGCCAAAAACATTCAGTACTTC.

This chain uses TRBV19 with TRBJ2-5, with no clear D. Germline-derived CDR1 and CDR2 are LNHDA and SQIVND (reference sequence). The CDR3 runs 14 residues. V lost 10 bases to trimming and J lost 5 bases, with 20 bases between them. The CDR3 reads CANHRKTRWETQYF. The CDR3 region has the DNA TGTGCCAACCACCGGAAGACGAGGTGGGAGACCCAGTACTTC.

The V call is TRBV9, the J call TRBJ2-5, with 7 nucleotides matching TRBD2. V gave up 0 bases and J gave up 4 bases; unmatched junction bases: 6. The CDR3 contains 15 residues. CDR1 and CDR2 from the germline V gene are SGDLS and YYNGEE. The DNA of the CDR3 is TGTGCCAGCAGCGTAGCGGGGGGAGTGGGAGAGACCCAGTACTTC. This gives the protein CASSVAGGVGETQYF. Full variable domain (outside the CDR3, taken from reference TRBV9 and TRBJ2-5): DSGVTQTPKHLITATGQRVTLRCSPRSGDLSVYWYQQSLDQGLQFLIQYYNGEERAKGNILERFSAQQFPDLHSELNLSSLELGDSALYFCASSVAGGVGETQYFGPGTRLLVL.

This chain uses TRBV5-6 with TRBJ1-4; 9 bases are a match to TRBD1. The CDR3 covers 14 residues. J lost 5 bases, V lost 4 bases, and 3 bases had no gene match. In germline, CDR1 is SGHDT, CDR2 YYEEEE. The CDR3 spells CASSRQGVNEKLFF. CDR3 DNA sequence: TGTGCCAGCAGCCGACAGGGGGTAAATGAAAAACTGTTTTTT. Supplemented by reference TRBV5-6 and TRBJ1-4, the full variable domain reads DAGVTQSPTHLIKTRGQQVTLRCSPKSGHDTVSWYQQALGQGPQFIFQYYEEEERQRGNFPDRFSGHQFPNYSSELNVNALLLGDSALYLCASSRQGVNEKLFFGSGTQLSVL.

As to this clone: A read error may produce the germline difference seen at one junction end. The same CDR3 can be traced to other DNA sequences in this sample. CDR3: CASSLDLVMGVEETQYF. In DNA form, the CDR3 reads TGCGCCAGCAGCTTAGATCTTGTTATGGGAGTTGAAGAGACCCAGTACTTC. The chain is built from TRBV7-9 and TRBJ2-5, with D possibly TRBD2 on 5 matching bases. The germline gives CDR1 SEHNR, CDR2 FQNEAQ (reference sequence). This CDR3 contains 17 residues.

The CDR3 spells CSDCRQGEDTGELFF. In DNA form, the CDR3 reads TGCAGCGACTGCCGCCAAGGGGAGGACACCGGGGAGCTGTTTTTT. The chain joins TRBV29-1 to TRBJ2-2, with D maybe TRBD2 (6 bases). The V gene lost 7 bases and the J gene lost 3 bases, with 18 bases spanning the gap. This CDR3 is built from 15 residues. From germline, CDR1 is SQVTM and CDR2 ANQGSEA.

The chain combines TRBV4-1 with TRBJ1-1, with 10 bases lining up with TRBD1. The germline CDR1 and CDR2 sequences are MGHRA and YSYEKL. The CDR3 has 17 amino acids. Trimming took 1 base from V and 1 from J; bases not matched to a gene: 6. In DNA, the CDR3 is TGCGCCAGCAGCCAAGCCGGGACAGGGGATAAGAACACTGAAGCTTTCTTT. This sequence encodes CASSQAGTGDKNTEAFF.

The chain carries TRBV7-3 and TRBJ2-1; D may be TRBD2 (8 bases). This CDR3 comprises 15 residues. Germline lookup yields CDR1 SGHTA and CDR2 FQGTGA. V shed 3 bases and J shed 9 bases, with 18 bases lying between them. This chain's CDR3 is CASSFVAGRDSEQFF. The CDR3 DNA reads TGTGCCAGCAGCTTTGTAGCGGGACGGGACAGTGAGCAGTTCTTC.

This chain's CDR3 is CASSLWFRTSGSGETQYF. In DNA, the CDR3 is TGTGCCAGCAGTTTATGGTTTCGGACTAGCGGGAGTGGAGAGACCCAGTACTTC. The chain joins TRBV27 to TRBJ2-5; 13 bases align to TRBD2. V was clipped by 1 base and J by 4 bases; unmatched bases: 9. Germline-derived CDR1 and CDR2 are MNHEY and SMNVEV (reference sequence). The CDR3 runs 18 residues.

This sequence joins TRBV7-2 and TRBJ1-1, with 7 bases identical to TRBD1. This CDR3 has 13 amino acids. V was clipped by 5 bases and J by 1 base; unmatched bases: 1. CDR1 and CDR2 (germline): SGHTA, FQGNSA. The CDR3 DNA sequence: TGTGCCAGCAGCCGGGACAGGAACACTGAAGCTTTCTTT. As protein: CASSRDRNTEAFF.

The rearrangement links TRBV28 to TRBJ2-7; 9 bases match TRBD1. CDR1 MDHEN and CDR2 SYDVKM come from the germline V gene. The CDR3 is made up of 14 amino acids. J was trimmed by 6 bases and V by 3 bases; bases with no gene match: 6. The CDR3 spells CASSFHGTGIEQYF. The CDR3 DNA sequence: TGTGCCAGCAGTTTTCACGGGACAGGGATCGAGCAGTACTTC.

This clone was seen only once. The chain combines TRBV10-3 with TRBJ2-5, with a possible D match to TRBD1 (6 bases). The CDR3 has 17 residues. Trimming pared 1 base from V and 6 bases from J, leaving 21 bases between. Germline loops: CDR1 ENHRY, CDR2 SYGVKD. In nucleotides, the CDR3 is TGTGCCATCAGTGAGTTCAGGGGTCGGCCGCCTGAGCAGACCCAGTACTTC. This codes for CAISEFRGRPPEQTQYF.

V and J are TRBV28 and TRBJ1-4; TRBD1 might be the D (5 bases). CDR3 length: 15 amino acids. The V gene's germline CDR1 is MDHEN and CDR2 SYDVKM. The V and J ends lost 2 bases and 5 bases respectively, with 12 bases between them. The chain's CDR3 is CASSLKGVLNEKLFF. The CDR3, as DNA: TGTGCCAGCAGTTTAAAAGGGGTGCTAAATGAAAAACTGTTTTTT.

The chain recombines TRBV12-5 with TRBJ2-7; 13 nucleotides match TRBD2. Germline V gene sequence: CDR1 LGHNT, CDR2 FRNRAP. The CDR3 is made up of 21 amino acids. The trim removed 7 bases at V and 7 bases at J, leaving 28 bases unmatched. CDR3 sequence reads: CASDETGTSGEPTSSLREQYF. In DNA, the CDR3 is TGTGCTAGTGACGAAACCGGGACTAGCGGGGAACCTACCTCCTCCTTAAGGGAGCAGTACTTC.

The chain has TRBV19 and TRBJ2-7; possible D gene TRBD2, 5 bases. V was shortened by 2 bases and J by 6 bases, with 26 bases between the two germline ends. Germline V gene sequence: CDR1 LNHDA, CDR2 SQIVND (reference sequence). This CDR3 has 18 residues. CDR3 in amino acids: CASSIRESATEAKGEQYF. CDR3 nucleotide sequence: TGTGCCAGTAGTATAAGGGAGTCCGCGACGGAGGCGAAGGGCGAGCAGTACTTC. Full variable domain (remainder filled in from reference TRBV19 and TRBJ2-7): DGGITQSPKYLFRKEGQNVTLSCEQNLNHDAMYWYRQDPGQGLRLIYYSQIVNDFQKGDIAEGYSVSREKKESFPLTVTSAQKNPTAFYLCASSIRESATEAKGEQYFGPGTRLTVT.

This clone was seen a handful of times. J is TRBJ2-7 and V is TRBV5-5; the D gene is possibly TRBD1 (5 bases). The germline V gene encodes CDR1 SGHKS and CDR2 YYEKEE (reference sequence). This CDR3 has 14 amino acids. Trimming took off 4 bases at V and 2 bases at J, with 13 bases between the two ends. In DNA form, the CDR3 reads TGTGCCAGCAGCGAAAGGACACTCCCCTACGAGCAGTACTTC. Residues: CASSERTLPYEQYF.

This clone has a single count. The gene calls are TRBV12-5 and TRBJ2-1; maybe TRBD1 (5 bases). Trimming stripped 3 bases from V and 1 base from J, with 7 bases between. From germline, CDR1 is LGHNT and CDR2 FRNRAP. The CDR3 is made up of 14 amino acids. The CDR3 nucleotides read TGTGCTAGTGGTTTACAGGATTCCTACAATGAGCAGTTCTTC. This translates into CASGLQDSYNEQFF.

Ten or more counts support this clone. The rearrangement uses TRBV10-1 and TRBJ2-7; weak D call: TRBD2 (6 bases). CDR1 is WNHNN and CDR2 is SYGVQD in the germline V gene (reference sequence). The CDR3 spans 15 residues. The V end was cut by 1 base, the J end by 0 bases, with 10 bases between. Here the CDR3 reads CASSEYAGPSYEQYF. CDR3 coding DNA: TGCGCCAGCAGTGAGTACGCGGGACCCTCCTACGAGCAGTACTTC.

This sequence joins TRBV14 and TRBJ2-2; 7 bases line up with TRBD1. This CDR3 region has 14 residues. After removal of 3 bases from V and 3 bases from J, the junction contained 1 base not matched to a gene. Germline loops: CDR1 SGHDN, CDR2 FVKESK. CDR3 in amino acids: CASSQGQYTGELFF. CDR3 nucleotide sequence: TGTGCCAGCAGCCAGGGACAGTACACCGGGGAGCTGTTTTTT.

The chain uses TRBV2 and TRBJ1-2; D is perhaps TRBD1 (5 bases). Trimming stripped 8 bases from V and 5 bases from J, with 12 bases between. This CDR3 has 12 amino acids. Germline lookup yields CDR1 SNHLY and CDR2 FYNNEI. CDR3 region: CASGKTEYGYTF. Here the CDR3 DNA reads TGTGCCAGCGGGAAGACAGAGTATGGCTACACCTTC. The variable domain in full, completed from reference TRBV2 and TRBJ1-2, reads EPEVTQTPSHQVTQMGQEVILRCVPISNHLYFYWYRQILGQKVEFLVSFYNNEISEKSEIFDDQFSVERPDGSNFTLKIRSTKLEDSAMYFCASGKTEYGYTFGSGTRLTVV.

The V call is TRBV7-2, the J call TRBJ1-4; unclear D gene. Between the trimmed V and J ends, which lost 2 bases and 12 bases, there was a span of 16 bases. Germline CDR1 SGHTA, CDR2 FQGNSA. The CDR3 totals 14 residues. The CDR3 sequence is CASSLFADPLQLFF. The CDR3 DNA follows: TGTGCCAGCAGCTTATTTGCAGATCCATTGCAACTGTTTTTT.